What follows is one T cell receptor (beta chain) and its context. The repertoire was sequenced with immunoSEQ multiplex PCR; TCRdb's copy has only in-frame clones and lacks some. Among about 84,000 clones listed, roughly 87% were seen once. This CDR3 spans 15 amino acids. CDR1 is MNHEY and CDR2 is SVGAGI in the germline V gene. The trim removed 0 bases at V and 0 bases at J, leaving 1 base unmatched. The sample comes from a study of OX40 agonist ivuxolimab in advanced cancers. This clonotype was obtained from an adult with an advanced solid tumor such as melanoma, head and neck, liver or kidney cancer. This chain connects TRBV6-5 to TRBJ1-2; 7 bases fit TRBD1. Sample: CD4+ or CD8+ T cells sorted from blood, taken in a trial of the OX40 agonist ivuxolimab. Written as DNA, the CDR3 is TGTGCCAGCAGTTACTCAGGGGGCCCTAACTATGGCTACACCTTC. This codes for CASSYSGGPNYGYTF.